Included here is one T cell receptor beta chain sequence, with context. Antigen specificity is unknown. TCR beta cDNA libraries included unique molecular identifiers. When roughly 1 to 10 million T cells were used, they gave around 500,000 cDNA molecules. One entry per CDR3 protein results from TCRdb running MiXCR on the PCR reads. The table lists around 770,000 distinct CDR3 sequences, just over 45% of them singletons. This sample is drawn from a study of post-analysis software for immune sequencing data. Background on the study: As for disease course, relapsing-remitting, secondary progressive and progressive-relapsing multiple sclerosis were all included.

CDR3 length: 13 amino acids. Germline assignment: CDR1 DFQATT and CDR2 SNEGSKA (reference sequence). Trimming removed 2 bases from V and 5 bases from J, with 11 bases in between. General study findings and limits: Batch-mates among the samples co-clustered strongly by F measure. Diversity measured as normalized Chao1 was significantly lower in multiple sclerosis patients than in controls. Roughly 5 TRBV segments, TRBV5-6, TRBV5-1 and TRBV20-1 among them, were found more frequent in patients than controls.

The sequence derives from a girl aged 5-17 years with multiple sclerosis. The chain recombines TRBV20-1 with TRBJ2-3; the D gene is possibly TRBD2 (6 bases). Sequencing input: blood. CDR3 coding DNA: TGCAGTGCTAGATCTAGCGCGCAAGATACGCAGTATTTT. Its protein product is CSARSSAQDTQYF.